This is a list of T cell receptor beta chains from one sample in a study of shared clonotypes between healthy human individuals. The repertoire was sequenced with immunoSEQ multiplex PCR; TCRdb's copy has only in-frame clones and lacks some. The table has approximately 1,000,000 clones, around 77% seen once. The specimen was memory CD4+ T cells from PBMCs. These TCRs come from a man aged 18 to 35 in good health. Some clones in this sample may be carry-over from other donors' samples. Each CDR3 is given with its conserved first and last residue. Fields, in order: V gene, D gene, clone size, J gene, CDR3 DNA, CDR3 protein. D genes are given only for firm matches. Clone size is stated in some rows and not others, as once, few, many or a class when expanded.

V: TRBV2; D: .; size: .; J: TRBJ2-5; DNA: TGTGCCAGCAGTGAGCGGGCAGAGACCCAGTACTTC; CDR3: CASSERAETQYF
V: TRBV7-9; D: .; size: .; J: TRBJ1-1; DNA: TGTGCCAGCAGCGGACGAGCCACTGAAGCTTTCTTT; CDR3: CASSGRATEAFF
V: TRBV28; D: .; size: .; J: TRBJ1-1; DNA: TGTGCCAGCAGTTTAAAACAGGGACATCAGGACACTGAAGCTTTCTTT; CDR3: CASSLKQGHQDTEAFF
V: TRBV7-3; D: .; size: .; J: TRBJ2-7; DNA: TGTGCCAGCAGCTTAGGGAGCGGAGGGAAGTACGAGCAGTACTTC; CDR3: CASSLGSGGKYEQYF
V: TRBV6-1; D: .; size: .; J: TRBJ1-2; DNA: TGTGCCAGCAGTGCAGGGGTCGACTATGGCTACACCTTC; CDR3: CASSAGVDYGYTF
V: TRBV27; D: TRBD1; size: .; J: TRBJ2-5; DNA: TGCGACAACCGGGACAGTTACCAAGAGACCCAGTACTTC; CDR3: CDNRDSYQETQYF
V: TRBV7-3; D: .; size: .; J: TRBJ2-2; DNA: TGTGCCAGCAGCCGAAATGCCGGGGAGCTGTTTTTT; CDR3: CASSRNAGELFF
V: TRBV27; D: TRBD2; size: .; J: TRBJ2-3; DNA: TGTGCCAGCAGTTTAACTAGCGGGACGAGCACAGATACGCAGTATTTT; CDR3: CASSLTSGTSTDTQYF
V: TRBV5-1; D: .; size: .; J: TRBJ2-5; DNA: TGCGCCAGCCGGAGGTGGGAAGGCCAAGAGACCCAGTACTTC; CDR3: CASRRWEGQETQYF
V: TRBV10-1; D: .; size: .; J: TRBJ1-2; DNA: TGCGCCAGCAGTGAGTCCAACGGGACCGATGGCTACACCTTC; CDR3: CASSESNGTDGYTF
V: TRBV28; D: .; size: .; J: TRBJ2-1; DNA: TGTGCCAGCGGCCGAACGGACTACTCGGTTGAGCAGTTCTTC; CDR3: CASGRTDYSVEQFF
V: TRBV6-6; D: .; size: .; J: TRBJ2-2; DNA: TGTGCCAGCAGTTACTCGTCTGAAGGAGACACCGGGGAGCTGTTTTTT; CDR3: CASSYSSEGDTGELFF
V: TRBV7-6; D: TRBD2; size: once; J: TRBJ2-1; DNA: TGTGCCAGCAGCTTAGTCGGCGGGACCTCCGGGGGGAATGAGCAGTTCTTC; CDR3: CASSLVGGTSGGNEQFF
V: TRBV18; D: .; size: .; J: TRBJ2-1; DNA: TGTGCCAGCTCACCACCCTCCCGTCCCTACAATGAGCAGTTCTTC; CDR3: CASSPPSRPYNEQFF
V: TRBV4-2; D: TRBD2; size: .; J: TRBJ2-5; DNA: TGTGCCAGCAGCCAAGATGCTGATCTAGCGGTATACCAAGAGACCCAGTACTTC; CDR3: CASSQDADLAVYQETQYF
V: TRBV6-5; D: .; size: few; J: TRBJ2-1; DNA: TGTGCCAGCAGTATCGACTCTTCCTACAATGAGCAGTTCTTC; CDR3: CASSIDSSYNEQFF
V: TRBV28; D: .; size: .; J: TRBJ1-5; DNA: TGTGCCAGCAGTTCTCCCGGCCAGCCCCAGCATTTT; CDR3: CASSSPGQPQHF
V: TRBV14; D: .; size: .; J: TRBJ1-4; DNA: TGTGCCAGCAGCCAACCCCGCGGGGAAAAACTGTTTTTT; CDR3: CASSQPRGEKLFF
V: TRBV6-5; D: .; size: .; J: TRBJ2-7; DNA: TGTGCCAGCAGTCCCCAGCAGGTCTACGAGCAGTACTTC; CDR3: CASSPQQVYEQYF
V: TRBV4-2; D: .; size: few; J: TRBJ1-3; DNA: TGTGCCAGCAGCCCCGCGGGGATCTCTGGAAACACCATATATTTT; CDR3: CASSPAGISGNTIYF
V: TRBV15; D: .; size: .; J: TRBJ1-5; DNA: TGTGCCACCAGCGGGCCGGGACCGATGAATCAGCCCCAGCATTTT; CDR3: CATSGPGPMNQPQHF
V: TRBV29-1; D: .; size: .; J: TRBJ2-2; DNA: TGCAGCGTTGAAGATCTTATGACAGGAGATACCGGGGAGCTGTTTTTT; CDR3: CSVEDLMTGDTGELFF
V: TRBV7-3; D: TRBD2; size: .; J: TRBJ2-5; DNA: TGTGCCAGCAGCATCTTGGCCGGACTAGCGGGAGGAGAGACCCAGTACTTC; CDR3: CASSILAGLAGGETQYF
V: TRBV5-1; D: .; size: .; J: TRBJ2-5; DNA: TGCGCCAGCAGCTTGTCTGGCAGGGCGCGACAAGAGACCCAGTACTTC; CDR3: CASSLSGRARQETQYF
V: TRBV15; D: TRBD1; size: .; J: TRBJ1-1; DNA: TGTGCCACCAGCAGGCCAGGGGACAGTAGGGCTGAAGCTTTCTTT; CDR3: CATSRPGDSRAEAFF
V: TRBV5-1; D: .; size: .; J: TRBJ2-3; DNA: TGCGCCAGCAGCTTGGTCGACGGGGCGCAGTATTTT; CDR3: CASSLVDGAQYF
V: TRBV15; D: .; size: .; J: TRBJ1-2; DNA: TGTGCCACCCAAGCTCGGGTTGGCTACACCTTC; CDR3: CATQARVGYTF
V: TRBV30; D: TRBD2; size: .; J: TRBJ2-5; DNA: TGTGCCTGGAGTGCATCGGGGGGGTTAGAGACCCAGTACTTC; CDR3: CAWSASGGLETQYF
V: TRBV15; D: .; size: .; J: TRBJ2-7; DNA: TGTGCCACCAGCAGTCAGGAGAGCTCCTACGAGCAGTACTTC; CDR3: CATSSQESSYEQYF
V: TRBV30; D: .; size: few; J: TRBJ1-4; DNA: TGTGCCTGGACGTCAGGGAAGGATGAAAAACTGTTTTTT; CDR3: CAWTSGKDEKLFF
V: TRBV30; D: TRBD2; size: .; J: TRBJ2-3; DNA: TGTGCCTGGAGTTATAGCGGGAGGGCCCTCTCAGATACGCAGTATTTT; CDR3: CAWSYSGRALSDTQYF
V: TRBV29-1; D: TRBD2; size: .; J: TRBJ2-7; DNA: TGCAGCGTTTGGACTAGCCGAGGGACAAACGAGCAGTACTTC; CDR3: CSVWTSRGTNEQYF
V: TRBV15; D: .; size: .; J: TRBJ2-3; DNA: TGTGCCACCAGCAGCCCACAAATCAGGGCAGATACGCAGTATTTT; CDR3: CATSSPQIRADTQYF